This is a list of T cell receptor beta chains from one sample in a study of CD8+CD57+ T cells in acquired aplastic anemia. TCRdb re-called the reads through MiXCR, storing one row per CDR3 protein. Of roughly 150,000 distinct CDR3 sequences listed, about 48% are singletons. Sequenced sample: sorted CD4+, CD8+, or CD8+CD57+ T cells (not recorded which) from PBMCs. The receptors were sampled from a human donor in good health. Both conserved end residues are part of each CDR3. A D gene is named only where the DNA matches it firmly. Size is omitted from some rows. Given values are once, few, many or a class for expanded clones.

D gene,J gene,V gene,clone size,CDR3 protein,CDR3 DNA
-,TRBJ2-2,TRBV10-2,-,CASSHPLRPWELFF,TGCGCCAGCAGTCATCCCTTACGTCCGTGGGAGCTGTTTTTT
TRBD1,TRBJ1-3,TRBV18,-,CASSPLNAGGSGNTIYF,TGTGCCAGCTCACCACTAAACGCAGGGGGCTCTGGAAACACCATATATTTT
-,TRBJ1-5,TRBV2,many,CASKGSSNQPQHF,TGTGCCAGCAAAGGGAGTAGCAATCAGCCCCAGCATTTT
-,TRBJ1-2,TRBV10-3,-,CAISVSGVGYTF,TGTGCCATCAGTGTATCGGGTGTTGGCTACACCTTC
-,TRBJ2-7,TRBV5-8,-,CASSQGAPYEQYF,TGTGCCAGCAGCCAAGGGGCACCCTACGAGCAGTACTTC
-,TRBJ2-1,TRBV29-1,few,CSVASGVRSEQFF,TGCAGCGTAGCCTCGGGCGTAAGGAGTGAGCAGTTCTTC
-,TRBJ2-7,TRBV9,once,CASSVDEDSYEQYF,TGTGCCAGCAGCGTAGATGAAGACTCCTACGAGCAGTACTTC
-,TRBJ2-2,TRBV10-3,many,CAISERRGDTGELFF,TGTGCCATCAGTGAACGCAGGGGGGACACCGGGGAGCTGTTTTTT
TRBD2,TRBJ2-1,TRBV6-1,-,CASSELAGALRTERFF,TGTGCCAGCAGTGAACTAGCGGGGGCCCTTCGGACTGAGCGGTTCTTC
-,TRBJ1-5,TRBV19,once,CASSWGGGWHF,TGTGCCAGTAGTTGGGGCGGGGGGTGGCATTTT
TRBD1,TRBJ1-3,TRBV10-3,many,CAIKETGVGNTIYF,TGTGCCATCAAAGAGACAGGGGTTGGAAACACCATATATTTT
-,TRBJ1-1,TRBV10-3,-,CAISESQFFEAFF,TGTGCCATCAGTGAGTCCCAGTTCTTTGAAGCTTTCTTT
-,TRBJ2-7,TRBV5-4,-,CASSLGQSIYEQYF,TGTGCCAGCAGCTTGGGCCAGTCCATCTACGAGCAGTACTTC
TRBD2,TRBJ2-7,TRBV2,-,CASSDTSGSPHEQYF,TGTGCCAGCAGTGACACTAGCGGGAGTCCCCACGAGCAGTACTTC
-,TRBJ2-7,TRBV10-3,-,CAISVRPDSTYEQYF,TGTGCCATCAGTGTCCGGCCAGACAGCACCTACGAGCAGTACTTC
TRBD2,TRBJ2-1,TRBV7-3,many,CASSGSGNYNEQFF,TGTGCCAGCAGCGGTAGCGGGAATTACAATGAGCAGTTCTTC